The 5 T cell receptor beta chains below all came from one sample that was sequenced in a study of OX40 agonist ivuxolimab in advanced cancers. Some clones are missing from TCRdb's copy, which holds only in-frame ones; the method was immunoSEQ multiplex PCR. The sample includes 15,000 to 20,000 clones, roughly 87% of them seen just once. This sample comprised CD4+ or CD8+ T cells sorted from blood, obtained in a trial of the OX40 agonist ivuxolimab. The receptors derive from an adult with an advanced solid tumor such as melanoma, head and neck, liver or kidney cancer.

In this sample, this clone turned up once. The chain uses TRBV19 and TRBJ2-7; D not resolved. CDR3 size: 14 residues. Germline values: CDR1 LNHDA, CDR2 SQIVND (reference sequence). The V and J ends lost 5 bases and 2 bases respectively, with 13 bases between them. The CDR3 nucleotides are TGTGCCAGTAGTGCTCCGGACGGCCCCTACGAGCAGTACTTC. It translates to CASSAPDGPYEQYF.

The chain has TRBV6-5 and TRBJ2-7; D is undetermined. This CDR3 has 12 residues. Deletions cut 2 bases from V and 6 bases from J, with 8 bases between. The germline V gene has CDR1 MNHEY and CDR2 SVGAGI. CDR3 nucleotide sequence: TGTGCCAGCAGTTACGATAGGGCCGAGCAGTACTTC. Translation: CASSYDRAEQYF.

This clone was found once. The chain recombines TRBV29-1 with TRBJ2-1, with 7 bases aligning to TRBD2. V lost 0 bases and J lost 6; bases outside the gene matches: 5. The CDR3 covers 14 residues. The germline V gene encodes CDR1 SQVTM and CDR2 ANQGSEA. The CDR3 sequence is CSVEESRESNEQFF. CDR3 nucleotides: TGCAGCGTTGAAGAGTCGCGGGAGAGCAATGAGCAGTTCTTC.

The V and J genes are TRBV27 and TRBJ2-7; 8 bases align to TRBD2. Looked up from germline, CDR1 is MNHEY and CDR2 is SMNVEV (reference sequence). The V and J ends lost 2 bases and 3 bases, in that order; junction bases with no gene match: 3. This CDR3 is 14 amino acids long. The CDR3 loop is CASSLIAGGYEQYF. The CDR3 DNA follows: TGTGCCAGCAGTTTAATCGCGGGGGGCTACGAGCAGTACTTC.

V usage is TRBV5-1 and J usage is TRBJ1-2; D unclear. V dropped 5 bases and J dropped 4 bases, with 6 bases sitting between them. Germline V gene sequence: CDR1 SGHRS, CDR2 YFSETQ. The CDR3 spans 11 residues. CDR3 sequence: CASSGAYGYTF. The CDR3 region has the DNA TGCGCCAGCAGTGGCGCCTATGGCTACACCTTC.